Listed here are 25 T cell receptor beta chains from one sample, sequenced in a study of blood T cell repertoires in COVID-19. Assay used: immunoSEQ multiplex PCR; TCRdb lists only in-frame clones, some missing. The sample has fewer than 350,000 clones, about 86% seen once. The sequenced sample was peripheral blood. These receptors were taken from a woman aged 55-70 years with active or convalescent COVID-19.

DNA for the CDR3: TGTGCCAGCAGCCGTACCGGGACACCGAAATATGGCTACACCTTC. Protein sequence: CASSRTGTPKYGYTF. The J gene is TRBJ1-2, the V gene TRBV5-4, with a tentative D call TRBD1 (6 bases). Germline lookup yields CDR1 SGHNT and CDR2 YYREEE (reference sequence). The V end was cut by 4 bases, the J end by 5 bases, with 18 bases between. This CDR3 has 15 residues.

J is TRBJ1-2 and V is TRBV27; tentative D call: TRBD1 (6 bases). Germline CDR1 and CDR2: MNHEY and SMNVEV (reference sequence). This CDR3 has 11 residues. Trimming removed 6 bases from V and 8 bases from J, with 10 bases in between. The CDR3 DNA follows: TGTGCCAGCAGCTCAGGGGAAGGCTACACCTTC. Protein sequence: CASSSGEGYTF.

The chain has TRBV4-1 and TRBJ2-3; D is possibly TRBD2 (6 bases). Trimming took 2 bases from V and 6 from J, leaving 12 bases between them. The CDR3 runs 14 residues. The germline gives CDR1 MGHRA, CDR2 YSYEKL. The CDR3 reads CASSQTAGSDTQYF. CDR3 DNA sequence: TGCGCCAGCAGCCAAACGGCGGGGTCCGATACGCAGTATTTT.

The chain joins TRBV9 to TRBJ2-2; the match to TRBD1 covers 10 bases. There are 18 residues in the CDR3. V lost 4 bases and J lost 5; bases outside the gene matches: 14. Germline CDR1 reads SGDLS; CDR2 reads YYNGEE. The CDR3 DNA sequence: TGTGCCAGCAGCCACCGGACAGGGGGAACCCAGGGGACCGGGGAGCTGTTTTTT. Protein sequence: CASSHRTGGTQGTGELFF.

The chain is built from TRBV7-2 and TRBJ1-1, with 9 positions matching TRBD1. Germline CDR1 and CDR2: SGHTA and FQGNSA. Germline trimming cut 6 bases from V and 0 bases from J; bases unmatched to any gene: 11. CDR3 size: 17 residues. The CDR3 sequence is CASSLHGQGIMNTEAFF. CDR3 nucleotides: TGTGCCAGCAGTCTCCACGGACAGGGGATTATGAACACTGAAGCTTTCTTT.

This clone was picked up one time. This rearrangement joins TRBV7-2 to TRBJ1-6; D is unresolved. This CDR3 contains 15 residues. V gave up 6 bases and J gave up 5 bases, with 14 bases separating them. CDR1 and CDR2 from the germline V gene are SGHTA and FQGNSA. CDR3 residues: CASSSQGGDNSPLHF. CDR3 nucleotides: TGTGCCAGCAGTTCTCAAGGCGGAGATAATTCACCCCTCCACTTT.

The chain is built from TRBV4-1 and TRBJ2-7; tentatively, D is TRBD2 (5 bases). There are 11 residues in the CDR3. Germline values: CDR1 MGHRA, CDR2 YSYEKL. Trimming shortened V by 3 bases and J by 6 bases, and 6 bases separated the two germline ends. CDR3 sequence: CASSQGVEQYF. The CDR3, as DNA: TGCGCCAGCAGCCAGGGAGTCGAGCAGTACTTC.

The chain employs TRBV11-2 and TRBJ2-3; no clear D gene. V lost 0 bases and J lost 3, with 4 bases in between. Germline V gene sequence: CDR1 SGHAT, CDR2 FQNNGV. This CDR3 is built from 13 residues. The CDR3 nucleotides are TGTGCCAGCAGCTTAGATCGGACAGATACGCAGTATTTT. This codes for CASSLDRTDTQYF. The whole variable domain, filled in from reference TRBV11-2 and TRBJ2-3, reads EAGVAQSPRYKIIEKRQSVAFWCNPISGHATLYWYQQILGQGPKLLIQFQNNGVVDDSQLPKDRFSAERLKGVDSTLKIQPAKLEDSAVYLCASSLDRTDTQYFGPGTRLTVL.

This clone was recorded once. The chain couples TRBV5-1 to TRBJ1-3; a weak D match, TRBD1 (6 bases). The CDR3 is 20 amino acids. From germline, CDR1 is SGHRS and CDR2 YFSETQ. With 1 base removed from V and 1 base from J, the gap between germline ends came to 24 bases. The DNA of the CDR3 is TGCGCCAGCAGCTTGCGGGGGGATCTTGGCAGGGGTGTTTCTGGAAACACCATATATTTT. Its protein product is CASSLRGDLGRGVSGNTIYF.

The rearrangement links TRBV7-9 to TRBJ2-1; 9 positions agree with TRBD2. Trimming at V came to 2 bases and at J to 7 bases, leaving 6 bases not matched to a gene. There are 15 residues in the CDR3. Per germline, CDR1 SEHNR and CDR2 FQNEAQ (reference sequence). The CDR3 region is CASSLTQRGVNEQFF. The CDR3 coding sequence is TGTGCCAGCAGCTTAACCCAGCGGGGGGTAAATGAGCAGTTCTTC. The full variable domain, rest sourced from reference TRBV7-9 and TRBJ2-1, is DTGVSQNPRHKITKRGQNVTFRCDPISEHNRLYWYRQTLGQGPEFLTYFQNEAQLEKSRLLSDRFSAERPKGSFSTLEIQRTEQGDSAMYLCASSLTQRGVNEQFFGPGTRLTVL.

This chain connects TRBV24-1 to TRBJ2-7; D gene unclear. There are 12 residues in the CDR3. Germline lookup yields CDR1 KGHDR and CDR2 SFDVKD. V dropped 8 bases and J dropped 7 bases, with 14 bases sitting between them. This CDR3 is CATTLVVEEQYF. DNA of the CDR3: TGTGCCACCACCCTGGTGGTAGAGGAGCAGTACTTC.

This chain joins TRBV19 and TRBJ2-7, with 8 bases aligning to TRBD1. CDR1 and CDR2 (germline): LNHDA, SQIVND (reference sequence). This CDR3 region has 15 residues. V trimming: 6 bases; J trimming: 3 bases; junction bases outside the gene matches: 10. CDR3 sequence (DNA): TGTGCCAGTAGCTCTCACCGACAGGGGATCTACGAGCAGTACTTC. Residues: CASSSHRQGIYEQYF. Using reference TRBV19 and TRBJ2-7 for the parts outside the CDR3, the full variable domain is DGGITQSPKYLFRKEGQNVTLSCEQNLNHDAMYWYRQDPGQGLRLIYYSQIVNDFQKGDIAEGYSVSREKKESFPLTVTSAQKNPTAFYLCASSSHRQGIYEQYFGPGTRLTVT.

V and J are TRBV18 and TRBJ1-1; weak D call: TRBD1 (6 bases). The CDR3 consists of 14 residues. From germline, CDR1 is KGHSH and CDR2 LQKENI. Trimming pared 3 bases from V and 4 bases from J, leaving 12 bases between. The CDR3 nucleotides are TGTGCCAGCTCACCGGACAGCCTCTTCACTGAAGCTTTCTTT. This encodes CASSPDSLFTEAFF.

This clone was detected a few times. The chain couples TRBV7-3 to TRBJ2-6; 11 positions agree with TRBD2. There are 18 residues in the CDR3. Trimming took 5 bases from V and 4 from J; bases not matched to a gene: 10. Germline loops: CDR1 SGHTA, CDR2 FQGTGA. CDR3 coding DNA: TGTGCCAGCAGCCTCGGACTAGCGGGCCCCTCCGGGGCCAACGTCCTGACTTTC. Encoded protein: CASSLGLAGPSGANVLTF.

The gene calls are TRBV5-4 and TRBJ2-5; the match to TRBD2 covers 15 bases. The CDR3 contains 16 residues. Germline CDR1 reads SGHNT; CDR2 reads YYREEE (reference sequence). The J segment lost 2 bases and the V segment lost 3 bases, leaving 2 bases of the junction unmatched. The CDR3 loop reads CASSWTSGGEQETQYF. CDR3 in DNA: TGTGCCAGCAGCTGGACTAGCGGGGGGGAACAAGAGACCCAGTACTTC.

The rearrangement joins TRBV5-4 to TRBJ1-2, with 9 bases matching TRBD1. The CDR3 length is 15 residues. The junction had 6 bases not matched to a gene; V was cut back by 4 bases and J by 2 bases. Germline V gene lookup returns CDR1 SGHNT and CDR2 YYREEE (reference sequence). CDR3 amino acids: CASSNGGQGNYGYTF. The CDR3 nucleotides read TGTGCCAGCAGCAACGGGGGACAGGGAAACTATGGCTACACCTTC.

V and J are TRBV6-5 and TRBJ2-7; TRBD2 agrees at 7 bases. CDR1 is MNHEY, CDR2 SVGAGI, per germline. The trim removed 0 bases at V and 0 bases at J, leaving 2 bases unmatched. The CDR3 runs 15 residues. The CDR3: CASSYSGGDSYEQYF. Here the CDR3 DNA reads TGTGCCAGCAGTTACTCGGGGGGGGACTCCTACGAGCAGTACTTC.

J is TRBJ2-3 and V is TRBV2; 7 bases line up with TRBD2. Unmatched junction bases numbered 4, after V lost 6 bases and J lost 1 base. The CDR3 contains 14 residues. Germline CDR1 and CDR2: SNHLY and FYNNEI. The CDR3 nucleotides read TGTGCCAGCAGCCCTAGCGGTGGCACAGATACGCAGTATTTT. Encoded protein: CASSPSGGTDTQYF. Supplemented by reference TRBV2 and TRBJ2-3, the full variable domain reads EPEVTQTPSHQVTQMGQEVILRCVPISNHLYFYWYRQILGQKVEFLVSFYNNEISEKSEIFDDQFSVERPDGSNFTLKIRSTKLEDSAMYFCASSPSGGTDTQYFGPGTRLTVL.

The CDR3 DNA sequence: TGCGCCAGCAGTGGATGGGCCACCGGGGAGCTGTTTTTT. Its translation: CASSGWATGELFF. The chain couples TRBV10-1 to TRBJ2-2; D gene ambiguous. CDR1 is WNHNN and CDR2 is SYGVQD in the germline V gene (reference sequence). This CDR3 spans 13 amino acids. V was cut by 4 bases and J by 4 bases, with 7 bases left in between.

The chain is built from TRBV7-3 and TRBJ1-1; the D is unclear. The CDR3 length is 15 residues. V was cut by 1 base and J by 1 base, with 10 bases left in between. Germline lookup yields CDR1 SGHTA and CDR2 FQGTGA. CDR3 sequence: CASSLSGGKNTEAFF. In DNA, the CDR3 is TGTGCCAGCAGCTTAAGTGGAGGGAAGAACACTGAAGCTTTCTTT.

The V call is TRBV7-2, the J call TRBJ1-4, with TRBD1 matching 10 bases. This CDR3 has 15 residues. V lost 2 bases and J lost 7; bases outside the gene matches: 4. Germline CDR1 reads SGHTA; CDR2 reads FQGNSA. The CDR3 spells CASSLRQGASEKLFF. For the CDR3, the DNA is TGTGCCAGCAGCTTAAGACAGGGGGCCAGTGAAAAACTGTTTTTT.

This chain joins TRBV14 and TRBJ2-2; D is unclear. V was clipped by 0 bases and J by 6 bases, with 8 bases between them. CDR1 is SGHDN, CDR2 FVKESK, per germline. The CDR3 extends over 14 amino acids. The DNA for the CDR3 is TGTGCCAGCAGCCAAGATTTGAGCTCCGGGGAGCTGTTTTTT. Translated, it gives CASSQDLSSGELFF.

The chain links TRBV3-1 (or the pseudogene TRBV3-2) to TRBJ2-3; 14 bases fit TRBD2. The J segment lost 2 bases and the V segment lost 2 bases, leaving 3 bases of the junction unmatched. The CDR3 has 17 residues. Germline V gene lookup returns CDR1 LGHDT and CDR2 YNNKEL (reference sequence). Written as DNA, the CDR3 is TGTGCCAGCAGCCAACGGACTAGCGGGGGGCTCACAGATACGCAGTATTTT. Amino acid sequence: CASSQRTSGGLTDTQYF.

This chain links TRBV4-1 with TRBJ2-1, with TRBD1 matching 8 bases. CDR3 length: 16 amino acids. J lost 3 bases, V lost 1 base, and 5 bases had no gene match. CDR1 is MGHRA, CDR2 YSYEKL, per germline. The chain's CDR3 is CASSQAGQGFYNEQFF. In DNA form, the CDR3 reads TGCGCCAGCAGCCAAGCCGGACAGGGTTTCTACAATGAGCAGTTCTTC.

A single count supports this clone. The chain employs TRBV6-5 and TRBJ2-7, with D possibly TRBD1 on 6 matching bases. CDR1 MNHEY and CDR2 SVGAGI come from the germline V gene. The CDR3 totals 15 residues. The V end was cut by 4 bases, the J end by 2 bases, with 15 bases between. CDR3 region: CASSSLDRSTYEQYF. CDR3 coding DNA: TGTGCCAGCAGTTCCCTCGACAGGAGCACCTACGAGCAGTACTTC.